The 13 T cell receptor beta chains reported below all come from one sample, sequenced in a study of blood T cell repertoires in COVID-19. Only in-frame clones appear in the TCRdb table, and some are missing; sequencing was by immunoSEQ multiplex PCR. The sample lists around 300,000 clones; 75% to 90% were seen once. The sequencing input was PBMCs or T cells enriched from blood (not recorded which). The receptors were sampled from a woman aged 40 to 49 who had recovered from COVID-19.

The rearrangement joins TRBV6-5 to TRBJ1-2; 7 bases are shared with TRBD1. Trimming cost V 2 bases and J 3 bases; bases outside gene matches: 9. Germline CDR1 MNHEY, CDR2 SVGAGI. The CDR3 contains 16 residues. CDR3 DNA: TGTGCCAGCAGTTACGGTGGAAGGGGGCAAGACTATGGCTACACCTTC. Translated: CASSYGGRGQDYGYTF.

The chain has TRBV2 and TRBJ2-1, with TRBD2 matching over 9 bases. The CDR3 has 17 residues. Trimming took 4 bases from V and 5 from J; bases not matched to a gene: 12. Germline V CDR1 and CDR2: SNHLY, FYNNEI. Here the CDR3 reads CASSGVLLGLANNEQFF. The DNA of the CDR3 is TGTGCCAGCAGTGGGGTACTACTGGGACTAGCTAACAATGAGCAGTTCTTC. Complete variable domain (other parts from reference TRBV2 and TRBJ2-1): EPEVTQTPSHQVTQMGQEVILRCVPISNHLYFYWYRQILGQKVEFLVSFYNNEISEKSEIFDDQFSVERPDGSNFTLKIRSTKLEDSAMYFCASSGVLLGLANNEQFFGPGTRLTVL.

This clone was observed a single time. The rearrangement joins TRBV5-1 to TRBJ2-2; 8 nucleotides match TRBD1. There are 14 residues in the CDR3. J gave up 5 bases and V 2 bases, and 2 bases lay outside the gene matches. Germline assignment: CDR1 SGHRS and CDR2 YFSETQ. CDR3: CASSLQGETGELFF. In nucleotides, the CDR3 is TGCGCCAGCAGCTTACAGGGGGAAACCGGGGAGCTGTTTTTT. Together with reference TRBV5-1 and TRBJ2-2, the CDR3 gives the full variable domain: KAGVTQTPRYLIKTRGQQVTLSCSPISGHRSVSWYQQTPGQGLQFLFEYFSETQRNKGNFPGRFSGRQFSNSRSEMNVSTLELGDSALYLCASSLQGETGELFFGEGSRLTVL.

This clone was recorded many times. The chain has TRBV29-1 and TRBJ1-2; TRBD1 aligns across 10 bases. J gave up 7 bases and V 0 bases, and 11 bases lay outside the gene matches. Germline V gene lookup returns CDR1 SQVTM and CDR2 ANQGSEA. CDR3 length: 16 amino acids. The CDR3 is CSVEDWDRGINGGYTF. DNA for the CDR3: TGCAGCGTTGAAGATTGGGACAGGGGCATAAATGGTGGCTACACCTTC.

In its sample, this clone was seen once. The V call is TRBV5-1, the J call TRBJ2-6; perhaps TRBD2 as D (5 bases). The CDR3 sequence is 16 residues long. In germline, CDR1 is SGHRS, CDR2 YFSETQ. Trimming took 4 bases from V and 2 from J, leaving 13 bases between them. CDR3 protein: CASSPAPGAGANVLTF. The CDR3 DNA sequence: TGCGCCAGCAGCCCCGCCCCCGGGGCTGGGGCCAACGTCCTGACTTTC. Combining the CDR3 with reference TRBV5-1 and TRBJ2-6 gives the whole variable domain KAGVTQTPRYLIKTRGQQVTLSCSPISGHRSVSWYQQTPGQGLQFLFEYFSETQRNKGNFPGRFSGRQFSNSRSEMNVSTLELGDSALYLCASSPAPGAGANVLTFGAGSRLTVL.

The genes are TRBV18 and TRBJ1-2, with a weak D call TRBD1 (5 bases). This CDR3 is built from 12 residues. The V end was cut by 2 bases, the J end by 4 bases, with 5 bases between. Per germline, CDR1 KGHSH and CDR2 LQKENI. The CDR3 nucleotides are TGTGCCAGCTCACCAGACAGCTATGGCTACACCTTC. This gives the protein CASSPDSYGYTF.

The V and J genes are TRBV29-1 and TRBJ2-1; TRBD1 matches 7 bases. V gave up 2 bases and J gave up 12 bases; unmatched junction bases: 7. Germline loops: CDR1 SQVTM, CDR2 ANQGSEA. The CDR3 consists of 12 residues. The CDR3 spells CSVERTQGMQFF. CDR3 nucleotides: TGCAGCGTTGAAAGGACACAGGGGATGCAGTTCTTC.

J is TRBJ1-3 and V is TRBV7-6; no definite D call. This CDR3 region has 14 residues. Germline V gene lookup returns CDR1 SGHVS and CDR2 FNYEAQ. Trimming pared 0 bases from V and 0 bases from J, leaving 3 bases between. CDR3 sequence reads: CASSLAASGNTIYF. The CDR3 DNA reads TGTGCCAGCAGCTTAGCGGCCTCTGGAAACACCATATATTTT.

The J gene is TRBJ2-7, the V gene TRBV18, with a possible D match to TRBD2 (5 bases). V lost 1 base, J lost 5 bases, and 12 bases lay in between. Looked up from germline, CDR1 is KGHSH and CDR2 is LQKENI. CDR3 size: 14 residues. The CDR3 DNA is TGTGCCAGCTCACCACAGCCTAGCACCCACGAGCAGTACTTC. It specifies CASSPQPSTHEQYF.

V and J are TRBV11-2 and TRBJ1-5; D is unresolved. From germline, CDR1 is SGHAT and CDR2 FQNNGV. V was clipped by 1 base and J by 4 bases, with 5 bases between them. The CDR3 loop spans 13 amino acids. For the CDR3, the DNA is TGTGCCAGCAGCTTAGCGCAGAATCAGCCCCAGCATTTT. Translating it yields CASSLAQNQPQHF.

J is TRBJ1-5 and V is TRBV18; 9 nucleotides line up with TRBD1. The V gene end was trimmed by 4 bases and the J gene end by 0 bases; junction bases not matched to a gene: 13. This CDR3 spans 19 amino acids. Germline V gene data show CDR1 as KGHSH and CDR2 as LQKENI. CDR3 loop: CASSLGAGDRVHSNQPQHF. The DNA for the CDR3 is TGTGCCAGCTCACTCGGAGCCGGGGACAGGGTACATAGCAATCAGCCCCAGCATTTT.

This sequence joins TRBV18 and TRBJ1-2; 8 bases are a match to TRBD1. The CDR3 has 16 amino acids. Germline trimming cut 4 bases from V and 3 bases from J; bases unmatched to any gene: 10. Germline CDR1 is KGHSH and CDR2 is LQKENI. This chain's CDR3 is CASSHIQGVDDYGYTF. CDR3 bases: TGTGCCAGCTCACATATACAGGGGGTGGATGACTATGGCTACACCTTC.

The rearrangement uses TRBV7-3 and TRBJ2-3, with TRBD1 matching 7 bases. V lost 2 bases and J lost 6; bases outside the gene matches: 2. Looked up from germline, CDR1 is SGHTA and CDR2 is FQGTGA. This CDR3 comprises 13 residues. In nucleotides, the CDR3 is TGTGCCAGCAGCTTATCACAGGGGGATACGCAGTATTTT. It specifies CASSLSQGDTQYF.